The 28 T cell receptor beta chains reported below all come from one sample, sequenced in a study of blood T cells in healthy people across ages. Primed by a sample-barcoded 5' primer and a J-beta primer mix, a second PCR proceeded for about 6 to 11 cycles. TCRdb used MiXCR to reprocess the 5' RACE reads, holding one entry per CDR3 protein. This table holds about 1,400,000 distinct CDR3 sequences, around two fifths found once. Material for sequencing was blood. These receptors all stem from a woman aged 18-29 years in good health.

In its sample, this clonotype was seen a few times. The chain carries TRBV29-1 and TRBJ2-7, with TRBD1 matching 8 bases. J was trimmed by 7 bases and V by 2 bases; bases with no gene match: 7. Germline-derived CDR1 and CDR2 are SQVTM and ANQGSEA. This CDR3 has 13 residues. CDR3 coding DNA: TGCAGCGTTGAAAGCCGGACAGGGCGGGAGCAGTACTTC. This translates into CSVESRTGREQYF.

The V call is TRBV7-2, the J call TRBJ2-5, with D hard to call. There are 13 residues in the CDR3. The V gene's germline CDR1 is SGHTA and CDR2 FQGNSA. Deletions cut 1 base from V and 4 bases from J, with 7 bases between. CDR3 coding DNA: TGTGCCAGCAGCTTAGAGTCTTTAGAGACCCAGTACTTC. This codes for CASSLESLETQYF.

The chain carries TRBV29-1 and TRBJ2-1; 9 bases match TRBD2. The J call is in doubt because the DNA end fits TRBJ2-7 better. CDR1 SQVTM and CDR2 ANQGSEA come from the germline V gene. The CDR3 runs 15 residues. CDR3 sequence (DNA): TGCAGCGCTACGAGTAGCGGGAGCTCCTACAATGAGCAGTACTTC. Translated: CSATSSGSSYNEQYF.

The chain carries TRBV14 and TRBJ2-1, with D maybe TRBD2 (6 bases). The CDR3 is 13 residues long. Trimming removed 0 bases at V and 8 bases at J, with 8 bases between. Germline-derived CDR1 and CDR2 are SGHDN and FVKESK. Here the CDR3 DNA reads TGTGCCAGCAGCCAAGAGGGGAGGCATGAGCAGTTCTTC. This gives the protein CASSQEGRHEQFF.

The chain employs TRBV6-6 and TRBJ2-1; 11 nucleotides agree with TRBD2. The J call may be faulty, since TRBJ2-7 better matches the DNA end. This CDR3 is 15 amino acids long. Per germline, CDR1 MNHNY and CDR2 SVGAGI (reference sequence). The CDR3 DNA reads TGTGCCAGCAGAACCCTAGCGGGGGGTTACAATGAGCAGTACTTC. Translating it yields CASRTLAGGYNEQYF.

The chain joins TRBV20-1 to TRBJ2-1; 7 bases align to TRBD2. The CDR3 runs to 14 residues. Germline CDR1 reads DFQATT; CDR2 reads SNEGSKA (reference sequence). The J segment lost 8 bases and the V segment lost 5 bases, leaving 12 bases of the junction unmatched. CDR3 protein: CSAPGRTKGDEQFF. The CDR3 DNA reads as TGCAGTGCTCCCGGGAGGACAAAAGGGGATGAGCAGTTCTTC.

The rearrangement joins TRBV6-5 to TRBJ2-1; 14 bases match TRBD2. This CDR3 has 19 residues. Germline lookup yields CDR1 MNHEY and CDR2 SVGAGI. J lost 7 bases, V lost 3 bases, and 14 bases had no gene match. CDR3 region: CASSYGGWTSGRKENEQFF. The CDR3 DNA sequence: TGTGCCAGCAGTTATGGCGGTTGGACTAGCGGGAGGAAAGAAAATGAGCAGTTCTTC.

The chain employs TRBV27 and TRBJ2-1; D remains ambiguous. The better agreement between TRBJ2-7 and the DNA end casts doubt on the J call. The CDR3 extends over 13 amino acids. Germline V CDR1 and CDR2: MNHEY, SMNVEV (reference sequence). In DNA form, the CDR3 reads TGTGCCAGTGGGTGGAGCTCCTACAATGAGCAGTACTTC. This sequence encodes CASGWSSYNEQYF.

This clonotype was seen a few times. CDR3 DNA: TGTGCCAGCAGCTTAAAGCTAGCGGGAGCCTTGAACGAGCAGTACTTC. Translation gives CASSLKLAGALNEQYF. The rearrangement joins TRBV7-2 to TRBJ2-4, with 10 bases aligning to TRBD2. The DNA matches TRBJ2-7 better at its end, which makes the J call doubtful. The CDR3 contains 16 residues. Germline-derived CDR1 and CDR2 are SGHTA and FQGNSA.

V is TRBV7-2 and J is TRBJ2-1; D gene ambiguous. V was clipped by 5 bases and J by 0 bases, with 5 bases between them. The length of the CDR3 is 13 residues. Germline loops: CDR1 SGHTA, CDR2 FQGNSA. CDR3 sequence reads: CASSANSYNEQFF. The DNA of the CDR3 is TGTGCCAGCAGCGCCAACTCCTACAATGAGCAGTTCTTC.

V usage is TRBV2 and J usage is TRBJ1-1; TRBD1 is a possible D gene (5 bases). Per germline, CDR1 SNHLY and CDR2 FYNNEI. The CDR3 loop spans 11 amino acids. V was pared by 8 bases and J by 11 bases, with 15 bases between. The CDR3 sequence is CASGSRDLAFF. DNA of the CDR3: TGTGCCAGCGGGTCTCGGGACTTGGCTTTCTTT. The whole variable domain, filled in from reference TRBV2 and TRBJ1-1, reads EPEVTQTPSHQVTQMGQEVILRCVPISNHLYFYWYRQILGQKVEFLVSFYNNEISEKSEIFDDQFSVERPDGSNFTLKIRSTKLEDSAMYFCASGSRDLAFFGQGTRLTVV.

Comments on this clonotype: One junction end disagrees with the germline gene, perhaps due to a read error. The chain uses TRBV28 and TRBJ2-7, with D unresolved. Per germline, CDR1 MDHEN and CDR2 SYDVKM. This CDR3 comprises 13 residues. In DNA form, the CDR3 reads TGTGCCGGCAGTTTTTCAGACGGCTTACCGCAGTACTTC. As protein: CAGSFSDGLPQYF.

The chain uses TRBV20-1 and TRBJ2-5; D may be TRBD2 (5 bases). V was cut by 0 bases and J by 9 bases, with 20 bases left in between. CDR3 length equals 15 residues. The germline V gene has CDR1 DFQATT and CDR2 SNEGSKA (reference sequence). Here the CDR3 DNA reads TGCAGTGCTAGAGATATGAGGGAGTTCCAGGAGGCCCAGTACTTC. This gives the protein CSARDMREFQEAQYF.

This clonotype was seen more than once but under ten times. CDR3 in amino acids: CASSLSLVGPTAYSGANVLTF. The CDR3 coding sequence is TGTGCCAGCAGTTTATCGTTAGTAGGTCCGACAGCCTACTCTGGGGCCAACGTCCTGACTTTC. The chain uses TRBV28 and TRBJ2-6; TRBD1 is a possible D gene (5 bases). Per germline, CDR1 MDHEN and CDR2 SYDVKM. V lost 1 base and J 0 bases, leaving 22 bases between the germline ends. CDR3 length: 21 amino acids.

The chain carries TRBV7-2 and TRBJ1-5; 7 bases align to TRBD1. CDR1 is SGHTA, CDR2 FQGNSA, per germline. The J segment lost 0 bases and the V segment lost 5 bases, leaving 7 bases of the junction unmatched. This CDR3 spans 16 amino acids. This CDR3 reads CASSVQGGNSNQPQHF. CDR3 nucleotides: TGTGCCAGCAGCGTGCAGGGGGGGAATAGCAATCAGCCCCAGCATTTT. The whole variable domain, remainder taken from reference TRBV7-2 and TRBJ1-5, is GAGVSQSPSNKVTEKGKDVELRCDPISGHTALYWYRQSLGQGLEFLIYFQGNSAPDKSGLPSDRFSAERTGGSVSTLTIQRTQQEDSAVYLCASSVQGGNSNQPQHFGDGTRLSIL.

In DNA, the CDR3 is TGTGCCAGCAGCGTACTACAGGGAGCTAGCACAGATACGCAGTATTTT. It codes for CASSVLQGASTDTQYF. The genes are TRBV7-2 and TRBJ2-3, with D maybe TRBD1 (6 bases). The V gene's germline CDR1 is SGHTA and CDR2 FQGNSA. Between the trimmed V and J ends, which lost 5 bases and 0 bases, there was a span of 15 bases. This CDR3 is built from 16 residues. The whole variable domain, remainder taken from reference TRBV7-2 and TRBJ2-3, is GAGVSQSPSNKVTEKGKDVELRCDPISGHTALYWYRQSLGQGLEFLIYFQGNSAPDKSGLPSDRFSAERTGGSVSTLTIQRTQQEDSAVYLCASSVLQGASTDTQYFGPGTRLTVL.

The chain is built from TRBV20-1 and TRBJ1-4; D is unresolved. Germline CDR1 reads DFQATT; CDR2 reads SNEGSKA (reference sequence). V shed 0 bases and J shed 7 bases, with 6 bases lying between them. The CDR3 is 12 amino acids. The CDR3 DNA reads TGCAGTGCTAGAGATCGAGGTGAAAAACTGTTTTTT. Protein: CSARDRGEKLFF.

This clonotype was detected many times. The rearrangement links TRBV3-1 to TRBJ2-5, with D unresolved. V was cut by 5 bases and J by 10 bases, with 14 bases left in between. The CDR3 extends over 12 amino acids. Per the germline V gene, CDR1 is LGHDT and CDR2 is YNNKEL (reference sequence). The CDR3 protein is CASSLGNRNQYF. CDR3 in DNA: TGTGCCAGCAGCTTAGGGAATCGGAACCAGTACTTC.

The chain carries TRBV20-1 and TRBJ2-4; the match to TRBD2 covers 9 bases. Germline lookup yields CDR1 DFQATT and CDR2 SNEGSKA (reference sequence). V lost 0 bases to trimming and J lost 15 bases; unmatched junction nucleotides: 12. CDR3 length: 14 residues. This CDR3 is CSARDSSGAERSYF. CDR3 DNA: TGCAGTGCTAGAGATTCTAGCGGGGCAGAACGATCGTACTTC.

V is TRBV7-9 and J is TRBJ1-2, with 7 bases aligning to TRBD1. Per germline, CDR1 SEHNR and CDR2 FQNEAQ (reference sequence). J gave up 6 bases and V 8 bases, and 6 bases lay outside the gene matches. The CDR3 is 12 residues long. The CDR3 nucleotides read TGTGCCAGCTGGGAGGGGGCTAATGGCTACACCTTC. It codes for CASWEGANGYTF. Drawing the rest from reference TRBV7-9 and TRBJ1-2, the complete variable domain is DTGVSQNPRHKITKRGQNVTFRCDPISEHNRLYWYRQTLGQGPEFLTYFQNEAQLEKSRLLSDRFSAERPKGSFSTLEIQRTEQGDSAMYLCASWEGANGYTFGSGTRLTVV.

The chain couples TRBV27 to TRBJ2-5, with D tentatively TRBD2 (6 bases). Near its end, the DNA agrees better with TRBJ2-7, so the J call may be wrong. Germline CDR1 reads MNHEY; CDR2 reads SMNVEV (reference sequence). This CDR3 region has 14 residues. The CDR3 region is CASSPLGGYYEQYF. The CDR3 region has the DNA TGTGCCAGCAGTCCTCTCGGGGGTTACTACGAGCAGTACTTC.

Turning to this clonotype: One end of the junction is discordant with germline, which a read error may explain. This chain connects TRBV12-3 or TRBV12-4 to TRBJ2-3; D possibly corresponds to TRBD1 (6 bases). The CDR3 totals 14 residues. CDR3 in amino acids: CAGSLGASPDTQYF. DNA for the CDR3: TGTGCCGGCAGTCTGGGGGCGTCCCCGGATACGCAGTATTTT.

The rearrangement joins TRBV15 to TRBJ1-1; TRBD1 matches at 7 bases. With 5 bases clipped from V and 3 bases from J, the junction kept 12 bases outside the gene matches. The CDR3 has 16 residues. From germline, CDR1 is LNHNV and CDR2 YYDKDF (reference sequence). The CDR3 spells CATSEPDRSRDTEAFF. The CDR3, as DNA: TGTGCCACCAGCGAGCCGGACAGGTCCCGGGACACTGAAGCTTTCTTT. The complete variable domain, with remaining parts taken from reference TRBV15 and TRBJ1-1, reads DAMVIQNPRYQVTQFGKPVTLSCSQTLNHNVMYWYQQKSSQAPKLLFHYYDKDFNNEADTPDNFQSRRPNTSFCFLDIRSPGLGDTAMYLCATSEPDRSRDTEAFFGQGTRLTVV.

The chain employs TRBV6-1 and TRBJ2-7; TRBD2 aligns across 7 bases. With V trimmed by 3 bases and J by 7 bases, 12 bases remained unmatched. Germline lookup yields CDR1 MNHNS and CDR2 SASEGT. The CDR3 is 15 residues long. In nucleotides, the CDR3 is TGTGCCAGCAGTGATGAGGGAGGGCTTAGGAATGAGCAGTACTTC. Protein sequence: CASSDEGGLRNEQYF.

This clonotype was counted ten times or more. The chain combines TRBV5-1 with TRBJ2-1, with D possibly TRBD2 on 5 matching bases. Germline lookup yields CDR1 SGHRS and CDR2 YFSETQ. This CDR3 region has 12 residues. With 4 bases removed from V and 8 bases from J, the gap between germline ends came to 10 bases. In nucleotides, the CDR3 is TGCGCCAGCAGCCTAGCTGCCCATGAGCAGTTCTTC. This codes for CASSLAAHEQFF.

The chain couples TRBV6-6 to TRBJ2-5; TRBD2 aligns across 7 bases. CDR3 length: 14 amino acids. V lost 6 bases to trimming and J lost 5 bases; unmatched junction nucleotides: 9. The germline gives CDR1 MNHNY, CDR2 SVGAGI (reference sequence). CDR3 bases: TGTGCCAGCAGGGGAGGGGCCCATGGGGAGACCCAGTACTTC. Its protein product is CASRGGAHGETQYF.

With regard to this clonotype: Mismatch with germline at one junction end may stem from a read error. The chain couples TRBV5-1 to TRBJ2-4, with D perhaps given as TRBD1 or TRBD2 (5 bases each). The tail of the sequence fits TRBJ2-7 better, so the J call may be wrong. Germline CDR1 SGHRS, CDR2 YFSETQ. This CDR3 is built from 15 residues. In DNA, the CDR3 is TGTGCCAGCAGCTTCTGGGACGGTGGCCGAAACGAGCAGTACTTC. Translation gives CASSFWDGGRNEQYF.

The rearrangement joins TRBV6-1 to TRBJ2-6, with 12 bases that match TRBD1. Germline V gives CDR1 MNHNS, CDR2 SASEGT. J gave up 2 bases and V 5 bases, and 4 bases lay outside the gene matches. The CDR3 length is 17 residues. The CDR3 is CASSPGQGAPGANVLTF. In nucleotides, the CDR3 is TGTGCCAGCAGTCCGGGACAGGGGGCGCCTGGGGCCAACGTCCTGACTTTC.